This T cell receptor (beta chain) is from a study of regulatory T cells in long-lasting Graves disease. As for the study in general: Graves' disease counted as persistent after over 5 years of antithyroid drugs with positive TSH receptor antibodies. Study findings and constraints: The number of shared public clonotypes was higher in persistent patients (approximately 3,000) than new patients (966).

Through Arm-PCR of CDR3 regions and iRepertoire HTBI primers, TCR beta libraries were built. One entry per CDR3 protein results from TCRdb running MiXCR on the multiplex PCR reads. The data hold approximately 470,000 distinct CDR3 sequences, with about a fifth observed a single time. The CDR3 length is 17 residues. The V end was cut by 2 bases, the J end by 0 bases, with 11 bases between. Germline CDR1 is MNHEY and CDR2 is SMNVEV (reference sequence). This clonotype was picked up a small number of times. What it binds is not known. Stated time point: persistent/refractory GD, antithyroid drugs over 5 years with positive TRAb. With RNA extracted from PBMCs as input, the TCR library was made.

This sample comprised peripheral blood mononuclear cells (PBMCs), obtained when the disease was refractory, from a patient treated with antithyroid drugs. This clonotype originated in a female donor with Graves disease. The rearrangement joins TRBV27 to TRBJ1-6; D is undetermined. CDR3 coding DNA: TGTGCCAGCAGTTTAGTTGGGCGGAGCTCCTATAATTCACCCCTCCACTTT. This sequence encodes CASSLVGRSSYNSPLHF.